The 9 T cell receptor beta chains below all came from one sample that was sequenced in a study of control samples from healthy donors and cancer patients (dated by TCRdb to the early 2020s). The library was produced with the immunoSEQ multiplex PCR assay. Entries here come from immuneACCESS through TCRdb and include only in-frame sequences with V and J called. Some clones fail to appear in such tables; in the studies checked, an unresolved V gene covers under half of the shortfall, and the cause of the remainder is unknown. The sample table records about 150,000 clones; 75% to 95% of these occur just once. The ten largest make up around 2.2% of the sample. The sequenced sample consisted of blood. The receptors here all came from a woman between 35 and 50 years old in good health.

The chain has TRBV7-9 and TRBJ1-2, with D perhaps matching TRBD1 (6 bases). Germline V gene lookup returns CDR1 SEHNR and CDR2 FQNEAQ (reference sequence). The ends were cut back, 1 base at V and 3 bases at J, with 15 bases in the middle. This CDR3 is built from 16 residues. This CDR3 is CASSLDRETIYYGYTF. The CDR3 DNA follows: TGTGCCAGCAGCTTAGACAGGGAAACTATTTACTATGGCTACACCTTC.

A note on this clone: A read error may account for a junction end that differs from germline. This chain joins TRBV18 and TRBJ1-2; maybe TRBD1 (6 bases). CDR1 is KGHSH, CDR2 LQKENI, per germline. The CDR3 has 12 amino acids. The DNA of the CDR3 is TGTGCCAGCTCACAGGGGGAAGGCCCTCTTGCCTTC. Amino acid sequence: CASSQGEGPLAF.

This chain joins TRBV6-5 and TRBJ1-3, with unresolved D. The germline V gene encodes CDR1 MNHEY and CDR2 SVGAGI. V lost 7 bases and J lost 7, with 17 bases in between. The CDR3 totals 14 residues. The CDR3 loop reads CASKESRDRNTIYF. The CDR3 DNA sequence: TGTGCCAGCAAAGAGTCCCGGGATCGTAACACCATATATTTT.

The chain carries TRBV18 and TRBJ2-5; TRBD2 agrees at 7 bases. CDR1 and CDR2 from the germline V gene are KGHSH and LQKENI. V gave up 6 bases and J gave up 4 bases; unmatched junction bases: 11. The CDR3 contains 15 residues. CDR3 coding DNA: TGTGCCAGCTCGGGGCTCGCGGGGGTTGGAGAGACCCAGTACTTC. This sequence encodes CASSGLAGVGETQYF.

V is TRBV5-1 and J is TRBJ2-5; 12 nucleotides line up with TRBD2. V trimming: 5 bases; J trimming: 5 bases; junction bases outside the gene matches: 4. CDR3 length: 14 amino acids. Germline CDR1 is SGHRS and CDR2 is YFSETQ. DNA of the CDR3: TGCGCCAGCAGAAGACTAGCGGGGGACGAGACCCAGTACTTC. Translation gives CASRRLAGDETQYF.

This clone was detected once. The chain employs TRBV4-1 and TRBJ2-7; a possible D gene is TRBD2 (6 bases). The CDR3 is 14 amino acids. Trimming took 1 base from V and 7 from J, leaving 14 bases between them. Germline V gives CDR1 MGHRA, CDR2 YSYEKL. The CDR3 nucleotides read TGCGCCAGCAGCCAAGTCTCACTAGCTGGGGAGCAGTACTTC. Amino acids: CASSQVSLAGEQYF.

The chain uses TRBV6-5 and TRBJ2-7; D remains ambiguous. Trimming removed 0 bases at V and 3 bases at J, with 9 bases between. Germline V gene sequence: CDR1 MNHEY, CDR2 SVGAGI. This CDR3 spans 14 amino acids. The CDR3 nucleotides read TGTGCCAGCAGTTACTCGGCACCTTACTACGAGCAGTACTTC. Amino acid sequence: CASSYSAPYYEQYF.

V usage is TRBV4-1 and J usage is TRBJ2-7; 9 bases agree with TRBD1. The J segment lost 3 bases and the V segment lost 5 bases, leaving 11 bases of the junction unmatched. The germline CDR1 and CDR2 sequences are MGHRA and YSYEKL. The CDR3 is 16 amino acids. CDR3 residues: CASSFSPGTGNYEQYF. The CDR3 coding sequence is TGCGCCAGCAGCTTCAGTCCCGGGACAGGGAACTACGAGCAGTACTTC.

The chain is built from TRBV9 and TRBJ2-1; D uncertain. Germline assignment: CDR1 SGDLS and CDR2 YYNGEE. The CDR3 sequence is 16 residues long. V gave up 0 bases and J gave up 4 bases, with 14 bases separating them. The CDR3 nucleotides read TGTGCCAGCAGCGTAGACCCACACGGGCGATACAATGAGCAGTTCTTC. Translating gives CASSVDPHGRYNEQFF.